The subject of this entry is one T cell receptor beta chain. Antigen: not known. TCR beta cDNA was made from around 460 ng total RNA with a constant-region primer. Generation of the TCR beta libraries relied on three nested multiplex PCR rounds using slightly modified ARM-PCR. TCRdb passed the multiplex PCR reads through MiXCR, listing each CDR3 protein once. The sample comprises fewer than 350,000 distinct CDR3 sequences, over 55% of which are singletons, and approximately 9% rests with the top ten. The data were taken from a study of tumor-infiltrating lymphocytes in primary liver carcinoma. Points from the study as a whole: When set against blood, tumors had a significantly higher top-250-clone fraction (p = 0.039).

Blood RNA was derived from unsorted whole blood, and germline DNA was extracted too. The sequenced sample was peripheral blood. The TCR originated in a man aged 35-49 years with primary liver carcinoma and hepatitis B virus infection.

CDR3: CASGITGGPSTQYF. The CDR3 DNA sequence: TGTGCCAGCGGCATAACGGGAGGGCCGAGTACGCAGTATTTT. The V call is TRBV11-1, the J call TRBJ2-3; 8 bases are a match to TRBD2. The germline V gene encodes CDR1 SGHAT and CDR2 FQDESV (reference sequence). The CDR3 consists of 14 residues. V trimming: 8 bases; J trimming: 8 bases; junction bases outside the gene matches: 12.